The 6 T cell receptor beta chains given below trace back to one sample, sequenced in a study of OX40 agonist ivuxolimab in advanced cancers. The table came from immunoSEQ multiplex PCR; TCRdb's copy has only in-frame clones and leaves some out. The data contain approximately 92,000 clones, 90% to 96% of them singletons. The sequences come from CD4+ or CD8+ T cells sorted from blood, collected in a trial of the OX40 agonist ivuxolimab. Source of these receptors: an adult with an advanced solid tumor such as melanoma, head and neck, liver or kidney cancer.

The genes are TRBV11-2 and TRBJ1-5; 9 bases map to TRBD1. The germline CDR1 and CDR2 sequences are SGHAT and FQNNGV. The V and J ends lost 5 bases and 4 bases, in that order; junction bases with no gene match: 6. There are 15 residues in the CDR3. CDR3 sequence: CASSLNRGPNQPQHF. The DNA for the CDR3 is TGTGCCAGCAGCCTTAACAGGGGGCCAAATCAGCCCCAGCATTTT.

The chain recombines TRBV7-3 with TRBJ2-1; D possibly corresponds to TRBD1 (6 bases). Germline CDR1 is SGHTA and CDR2 is FQGTGA. The CDR3 covers 16 residues. Between the trimmed V and J ends, which lost 0 bases and 5 bases, there was a span of 14 bases. CDR3: CASSLTTGTSDNEQFF. The CDR3 DNA follows: TGTGCCAGCAGCTTAACAACCGGGACATCGGACAATGAGCAGTTCTTC.

This chain links TRBV13 with TRBJ1-3; D unresolved. With 1 base removed from V and 0 bases from J, the gap between germline ends came to 7 bases. This CDR3 contains 15 residues. Germline-derived CDR1 and CDR2 are PRHDT and FYEKMQ (reference sequence). CDR3 sequence (DNA): TGTGCCAGCAGCTTAGATGGTCTCTCTGGAAACACCATATATTTT. It specifies CASSLDGLSGNTIYF.

This chain joins TRBV11-1 and TRBJ2-1; TRBD2 agrees at 9 bases. Germline V gene lookup returns CDR1 SGHAT and CDR2 FQDESV (reference sequence). The CDR3 is 16 amino acids. V trimming: 1 base; J trimming: 0 bases; junction bases outside the gene matches: 1. The CDR3 DNA reads as TGTGCCAGCAGCTTAGATAGCGGGAGCTCCTACAATGAGCAGTTCTTC. Protein: CASSLDSGSSYNEQFF. The full variable domain, rest sourced from reference TRBV11-1 and TRBJ2-1, is EAEVAQSPRYKITEKSQAVAFWCDPISGHATLYWYRQILGQGPELLVQFQDESVVDDSQLPKDRFSAERLKGVDSTLKIQPAELGDSAMYLCASSLDSGSSYNEQFFGPGTRLTVL.

This clone was observed a single time. The chain links TRBV27 to TRBJ2-4; 15 nucleotides align to TRBD2. Germline-derived CDR1 and CDR2 are MNHEY and SMNVEV (reference sequence). With 6 bases clipped from V and 0 bases from J, the junction kept 12 bases outside the gene matches. This CDR3 has 20 residues. The CDR3: CASSVLSGTSGRRAKNIQYF. DNA for the CDR3: TGTGCCAGCAGCGTTCTTTCCGGGACTAGCGGGAGGAGAGCCAAAAACATTCAGTACTTC.

This clone showed up just a few times. The chain recombines TRBV27 with TRBJ1-2; 7 bases match TRBD1. V was pared by 2 bases and J by 5 bases, with 5 bases of the junction left unmatched. Germline CDR1 MNHEY, CDR2 SMNVEV (reference sequence). The CDR3 is 14 amino acids. The CDR3, as DNA: TGTGCCAGCAGTTTAAGCAGGGGGGATTATGGCTACACCTTC. Encoded protein: CASSLSRGDYGYTF.